Below are 11 T cell receptor beta chains sequenced from a single sample in a study of shared clonotypes between healthy human individuals. The data were produced by immunoSEQ multiplex PCR, yet TCRdb's version contains in-frame clones alone and is incomplete. The sample carries about 1 million clones, about 84% recorded once. The source material was memory CD4+ T cells from PBMCs. Subset specified: CD45RA-negative fraction. The origin of the receptors is a man between 18 and 35 years old in good health. Some clones in this sample may be carry-over from other donors' samples.

This chain joins TRBV2 and TRBJ2-7; TRBD1 matches at 11 bases. Losses at the gene ends were 6 bases for V and 2 bases for J; bases not matched to a gene: 3. Per germline, CDR1 SNHLY and CDR2 FYNNEI. The CDR3 spans 14 residues. The CDR3: CASRPGQGAYEQYF. The CDR3 region has the DNA TGTGCCAGCAGACCGGGACAGGGGGCCTACGAGCAGTACTTC.

This clone occurred a few times. This sequence joins TRBV10-3 and TRBJ1-1; possible D gene TRBD1, 5 bases. The germline CDR1 and CDR2 sequences are ENHRY and SYGVKD. The length of the CDR3 is 15 residues. Trimming took off 3 bases at V and 3 bases at J, with 14 bases between the two ends. CDR3 sequence (DNA): TGTGCCATCAGTGAATGGCGACGGGGACACACTGAAGCTTTCTTT. Translating it yields CAISEWRRGHTEAFF.

V gene TRBV29-1 combines with J gene TRBJ2-7; no reliable D call. Germline CDR1 SQVTM, CDR2 ANQGSEA. This CDR3 contains 12 residues. Between the trimmed V and J ends, which lost 4 bases and 5 bases, there was a span of 12 bases. This CDR3 reads CSVGLGGNEQYF. In DNA, the CDR3 is TGCAGCGTTGGCTTGGGTGGAAACGAGCAGTACTTC.

This clone was seen a few times. The chain carries TRBV4-3 and TRBJ2-2; D unresolved. Germline V gene data show CDR1 as LGHNA and CDR2 as YSLEER. The V end lost 1 base, the J end lost 4 bases, and 16 bases lay between the germline ends. This CDR3 comprises 17 residues. In nucleotides, the CDR3 is TGCGCCAGCAGCCAAGGTGTCAGCAGGTATCCCACCGGGGAGCTGTTTTTT. It specifies CASSQGVSRYPTGELFF.

This clone occurred a few times. This rearrangement joins TRBV29-1 to TRBJ2-3; 10 positions match TRBD1. The ends lost 4 bases at V and 3 bases at J; junction bases unmatched: 4. This CDR3 spans 14 amino acids. Per the germline V gene, CDR1 is SQVTM and CDR2 is ANQGSEA. CDR3 DNA sequence: TGCAGCGTTGCCAAGGACAGGGGGACAGATACGCAGTATTTT. Its translation: CSVAKDRGTDTQYF.

This rearrangement joins TRBV5-1 to TRBJ2-1; TRBD2 might be the D (5 bases). The CDR3 has 17 amino acids. V lost 4 bases and J 0 bases, leaving 17 bases between the germline ends. Germline CDR1 reads SGHRS; CDR2 reads YFSETQ. The CDR3 sequence: CASSPDSPTSSYNEQFF. The CDR3 DNA is TGCGCCAGCAGCCCTGACTCCCCTACTAGCTCCTACAATGAGCAGTTCTTC.

The chain links TRBV21-1 to TRBJ2-3; the table assigns TRBD1, which was not confirmed against the DNA. TRBV21-1 counts as a pseudogene. The CDR3 totals 17 residues. CDR3 sequence: CASSKDGGPFRTDTQYF. The DNA for the CDR3 is TGTGCCAGCAGCAAAGATGGGGGCCCCTTTCGCACAGATACGCAGTATTTT.

CDR3: CASSSPPGGRGYTF. The CDR3 DNA reads TGTGCCAGCAGCTCCCCTCCGGGCGGGAGAGGCTACACCTTC. The J gene is TRBJ1-2, the V gene TRBV11-1; D remains ambiguous. CDR1 and CDR2 from the germline V gene are SGHAT and FQDESV (reference sequence). V lost 4 bases to trimming and J lost 8 bases, with 17 bases between them. This CDR3 has 14 amino acids.

V and J are TRBV7-6 and TRBJ2-1; D call uncertain. This CDR3 is built from 13 residues. The V gene's germline CDR1 is SGHVS and CDR2 FNYEAQ. Deletions cut 2 bases from V and 6 bases from J, with 8 bases between. CDR3 nucleotides: TGTGCCAGCAGCTTATTCCTAGGCAATGAGCAGTTCTTC. The encoded protein is CASSLFLGNEQFF.

CDR3 nucleotides: TGCGCCAGCAGCCCCGACGGGGTTCGCAATCAGCCCCAGCATTTT. As protein: CASSPDGVRNQPQHF. The gene calls are TRBV5-1 and TRBJ1-5; D is ambiguous. Germline V gene lookup returns CDR1 SGHRS and CDR2 YFSETQ. The CDR3 totals 15 residues. V lost 4 bases to trimming and J lost 2 bases, with 13 bases between them.

The V and J genes are TRBV28 and TRBJ1-1; perhaps TRBD1 as D (5 bases). Germline V gene data show CDR1 as MDHEN and CDR2 as SYDVKM. The CDR3 is 17 amino acids. V dropped 5 bases and J dropped 4 bases, with 23 bases sitting between them. Written as DNA, the CDR3 is TGTGCCAGCAGTCTCACCCTCACGGGACTCACGACCACTGAAGCTTTCTTT. Translating it yields CASSLTLTGLTTTEAFF.